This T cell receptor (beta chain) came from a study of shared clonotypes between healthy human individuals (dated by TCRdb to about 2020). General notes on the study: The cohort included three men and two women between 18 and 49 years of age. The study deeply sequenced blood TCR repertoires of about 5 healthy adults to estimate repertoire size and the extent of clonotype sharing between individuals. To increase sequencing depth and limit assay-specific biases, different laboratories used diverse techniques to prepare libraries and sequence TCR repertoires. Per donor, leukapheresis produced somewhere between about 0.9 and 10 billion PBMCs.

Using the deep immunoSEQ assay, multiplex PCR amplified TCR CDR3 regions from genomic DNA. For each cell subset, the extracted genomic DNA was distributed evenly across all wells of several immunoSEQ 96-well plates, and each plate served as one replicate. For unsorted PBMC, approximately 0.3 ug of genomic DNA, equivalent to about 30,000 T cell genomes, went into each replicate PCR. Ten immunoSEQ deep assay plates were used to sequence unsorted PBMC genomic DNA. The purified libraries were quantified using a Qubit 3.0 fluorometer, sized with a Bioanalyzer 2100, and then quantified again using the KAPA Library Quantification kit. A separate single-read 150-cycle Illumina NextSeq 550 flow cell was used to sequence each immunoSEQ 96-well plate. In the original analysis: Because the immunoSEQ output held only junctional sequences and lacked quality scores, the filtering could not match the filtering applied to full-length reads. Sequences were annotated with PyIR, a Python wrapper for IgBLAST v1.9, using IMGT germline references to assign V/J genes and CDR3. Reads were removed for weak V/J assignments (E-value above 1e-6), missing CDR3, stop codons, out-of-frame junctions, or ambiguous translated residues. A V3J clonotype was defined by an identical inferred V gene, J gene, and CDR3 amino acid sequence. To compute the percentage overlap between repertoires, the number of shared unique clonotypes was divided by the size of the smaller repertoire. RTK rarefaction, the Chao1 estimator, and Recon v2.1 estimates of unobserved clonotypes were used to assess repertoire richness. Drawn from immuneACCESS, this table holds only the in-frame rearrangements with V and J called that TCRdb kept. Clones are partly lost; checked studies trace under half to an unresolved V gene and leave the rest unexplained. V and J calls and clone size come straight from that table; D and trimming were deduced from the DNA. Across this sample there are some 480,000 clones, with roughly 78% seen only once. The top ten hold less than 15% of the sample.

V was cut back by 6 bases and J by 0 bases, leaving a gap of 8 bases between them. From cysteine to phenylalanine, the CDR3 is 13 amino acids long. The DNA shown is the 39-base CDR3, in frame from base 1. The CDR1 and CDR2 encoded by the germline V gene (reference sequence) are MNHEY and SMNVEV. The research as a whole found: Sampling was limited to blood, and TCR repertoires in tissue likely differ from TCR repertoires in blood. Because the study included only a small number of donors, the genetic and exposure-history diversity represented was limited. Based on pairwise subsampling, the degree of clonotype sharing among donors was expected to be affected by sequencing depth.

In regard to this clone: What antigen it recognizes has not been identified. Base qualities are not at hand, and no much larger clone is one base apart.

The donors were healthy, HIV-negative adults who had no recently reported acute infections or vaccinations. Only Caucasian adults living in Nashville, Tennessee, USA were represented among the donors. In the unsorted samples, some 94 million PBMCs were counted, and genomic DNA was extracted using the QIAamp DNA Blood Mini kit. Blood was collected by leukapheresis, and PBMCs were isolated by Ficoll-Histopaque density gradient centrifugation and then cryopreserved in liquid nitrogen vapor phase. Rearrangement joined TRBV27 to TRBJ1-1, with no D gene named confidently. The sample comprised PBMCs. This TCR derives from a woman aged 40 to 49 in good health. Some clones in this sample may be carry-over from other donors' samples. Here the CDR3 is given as CASSRSVNTEAFF. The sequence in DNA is TGTGCCAGCAGCCGTTCAGTGAACACTGAAGCTTTCTTT.